Listed below are T cell receptor beta chains from one sample, sequenced in a study of blood T cell repertoires in COVID-19. The protocol was immunoSEQ multiplex PCR, while the TCRdb copy is restricted to in-frame clones and leaves out a portion. The sample lists roughly 400,000 clones, 85% to 90% seen once, with roughly a tenth in the top ten. The sequencing input was PBMCs or T cells enriched from blood (not recorded which). These receptors were collected from a woman between 50 and 59 years old who had recovered from COVID-19. CDR3s include the opening cysteine and the closing phenylalanine or tryptophan. A D gene is named only where the DNA matches it firmly. Clone size is given for some rows only: seen once, a few or many times, or a class if the clone is expanded.

CDR3 length	D gene	J gene	clone size	V gene	CDR3 protein	CDR3 DNA
15	NA	TRBJ1-2	NA	TRBV19	CASSIFSAGEYGYTF	TGTGCCAGTAGTATTTTTTCGGCAGGGGAGTATGGCTACACCTTC
15	TRBD1	TRBJ1-5	once	TRBV7-2	CASSFGTGINQPQHF	TGTGCCAGCAGCTTTGGGACAGGGATCAATCAGCCCCAGCATTTT
14	NA	TRBJ1-3	NA	TRBV7-9	CASSLETAGNTIYF	TGTGCCAGCAGCTTAGAAACAGCTGGAAACACCATATATTTT
14	NA	TRBJ1-4	once	TRBV5-1	CASSELSTNEKLFF	TGCGCCAGCAGCGAGCTTTCAACTAATGAAAAACTGTTTTTT
15	NA	TRBJ2-3	NA	TRBV5-6	CASSLGPGSTDTQYF	TGTGCCAGCAGCTTAGGTCCGGGTTCGACAGATACGCAGTATTTT
14	NA	TRBJ1-5	NA	TRBV18	CASSQGLSDQPQHF	TGTGCCAGCTCACAGGGGCTCTCTGATCAGCCCCAGCATTTT
17	TRBD2	TRBJ2-3	NA	TRBV30	CAWSARRLAGNTDTQYF	TGTGCCTGGAGTGCACGTCGACTAGCGGGGAATACAGATACGCAGTATTTT
15	TRBD1	TRBJ1-4	NA	TRBV5-1	CASSLQGQGVEKLFF	TGCGCCAGCAGCTTGCAGGGACAGGGGGTTGAAAAACTGTTTTTT
14	NA	TRBJ2-3	NA	TRBV6-1	CASSGVTGPSPQYF	TGTGCCAGCAGTGGTGTGACAGGACCCAGTCCGCAGTATTTT
15	NA	TRBJ1-6	NA	TRBV19	CASSTAGSYNSPLHF	TGTGCCAGTAGCACGGCGGGGTCCTATAATTCACCCCTCCACTTT
15	NA	TRBJ2-1	NA	TRBV28	CASSLSPGTYNEQFF	TGTGCCAGCAGTTTATCTCCAGGGACCTACAATGAGCAGTTCTTC